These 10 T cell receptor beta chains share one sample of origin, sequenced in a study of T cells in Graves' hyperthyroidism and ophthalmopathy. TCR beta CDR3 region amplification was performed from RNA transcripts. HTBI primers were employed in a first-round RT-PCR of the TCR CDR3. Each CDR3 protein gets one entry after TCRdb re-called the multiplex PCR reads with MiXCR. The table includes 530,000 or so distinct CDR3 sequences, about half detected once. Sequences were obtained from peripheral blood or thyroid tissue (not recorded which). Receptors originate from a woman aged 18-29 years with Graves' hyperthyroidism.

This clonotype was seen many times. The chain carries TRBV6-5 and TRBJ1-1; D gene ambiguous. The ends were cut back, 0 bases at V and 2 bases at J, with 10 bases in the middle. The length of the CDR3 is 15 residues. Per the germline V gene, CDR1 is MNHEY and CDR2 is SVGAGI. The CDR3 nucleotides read TGTGCCAGCAGTTACTCGATTAGCCTAAACACTGAAGCTTTCTTT. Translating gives CASSYSISLNTEAFF.

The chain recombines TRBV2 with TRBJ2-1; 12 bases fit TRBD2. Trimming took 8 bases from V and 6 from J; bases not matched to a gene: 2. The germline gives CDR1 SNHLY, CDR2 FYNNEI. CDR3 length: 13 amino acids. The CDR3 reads CASGGLAGNEQFF. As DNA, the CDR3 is TGTGCCAGCGGGGGACTAGCGGGCAATGAGCAGTTCTTC.

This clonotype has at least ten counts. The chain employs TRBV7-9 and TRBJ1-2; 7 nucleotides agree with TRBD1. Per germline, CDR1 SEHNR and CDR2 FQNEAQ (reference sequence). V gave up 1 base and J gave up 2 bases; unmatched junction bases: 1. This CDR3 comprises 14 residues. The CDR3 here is CASSLGTGNYGYTF. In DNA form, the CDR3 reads TGTGCCAGCAGCTTAGGGACAGGCAACTATGGCTACACCTTC.

In DNA form, the CDR3 reads TGTGCCAGCAGCCTACGTACTAGCGGTACGGCGGATACGCAGTATTTT. Translating it yields CASSLRTSGTADTQYF. The J gene is TRBJ2-3, the V gene TRBV7-8, with 8 bases matching TRBD2. This CDR3 has 16 residues. The germline CDR1 and CDR2 sequences are SGHVS and FQNEAQ. V lost 5 bases to trimming and J lost 6 bases; unmatched junction nucleotides: 13.

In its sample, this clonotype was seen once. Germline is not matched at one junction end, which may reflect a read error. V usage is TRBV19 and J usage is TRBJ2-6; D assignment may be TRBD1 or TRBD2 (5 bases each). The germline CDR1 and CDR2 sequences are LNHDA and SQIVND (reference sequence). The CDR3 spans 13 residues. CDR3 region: CASSLLEGRTEAF. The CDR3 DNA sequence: TGTGCCAGTAGTCTACTCGAGGGACGTACTGAAGCTTTC.

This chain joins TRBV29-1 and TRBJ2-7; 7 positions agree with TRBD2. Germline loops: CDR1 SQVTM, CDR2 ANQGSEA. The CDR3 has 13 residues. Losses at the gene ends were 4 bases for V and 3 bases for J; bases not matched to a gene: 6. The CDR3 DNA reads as TGCAGCGTTGTTGCGGGAGTGGGCTACGAGCAGTACTTC. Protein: CSVVAGVGYEQYF.

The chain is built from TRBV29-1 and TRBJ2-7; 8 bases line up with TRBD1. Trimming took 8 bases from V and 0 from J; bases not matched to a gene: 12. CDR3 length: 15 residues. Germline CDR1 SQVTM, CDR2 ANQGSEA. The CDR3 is CSLEPNRGSSYEQYF. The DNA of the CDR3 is TGCAGCTTGGAACCTAACAGGGGGAGCTCCTACGAGCAGTACTTC.

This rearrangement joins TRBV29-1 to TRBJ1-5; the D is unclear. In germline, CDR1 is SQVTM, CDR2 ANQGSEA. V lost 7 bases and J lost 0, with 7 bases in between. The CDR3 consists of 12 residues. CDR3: CSEDFSNQPQHF. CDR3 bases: TGCAGCGAGGACTTTAGCAATCAGCCCCAGCATTTT. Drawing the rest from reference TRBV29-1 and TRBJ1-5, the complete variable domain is SAVISQKPSRDICQRGTSLTIQCQVDSQVTMMFWYRQQPGQSLTLIATANQGSEATYESGFVIDKFPISRPNLTFSTLTVSNMSPEDSSIYLCSEDFSNQPQHFGDGTRLSIL.

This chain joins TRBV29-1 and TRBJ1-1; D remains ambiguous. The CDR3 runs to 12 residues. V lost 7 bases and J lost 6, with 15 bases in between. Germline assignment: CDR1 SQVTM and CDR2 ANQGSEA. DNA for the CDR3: TGCAGCGCCCAGGTGATGAATGCTGAAGCTTTCTTT. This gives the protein CSAQVMNAEAFF.

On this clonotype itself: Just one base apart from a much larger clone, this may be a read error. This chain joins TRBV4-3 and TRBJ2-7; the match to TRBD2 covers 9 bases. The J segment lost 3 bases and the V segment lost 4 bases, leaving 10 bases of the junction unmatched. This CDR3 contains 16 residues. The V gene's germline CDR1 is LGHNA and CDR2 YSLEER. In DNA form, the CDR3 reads TGCGCCAGCAGCCGAGCCTCAGCGGGAGGAATCTACGAGCAGTACTTC. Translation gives CASSRASAGGIYEQYF.